This T cell receptor beta chain was documented in a study of CD8 T cells in ankylosing spondylitis. The CDR3 length is 15 residues. V was clipped by 6 bases and J by 3 bases, with 16 bases between them. Germline V gives CDR1 SGHVS, CDR2 FNYEAQ. TCRdb used MiXCR to reprocess the 5' RACE reads, holding one entry per CDR3 protein. The repertoire holds approximately 200,000 distinct CDR3 sequences, with over 10% as singletons. The clonotype was recovered from a male donor with ankylosing spondylitis or in good health (not recorded which). V usage is TRBV7-6 and J usage is TRBJ2-3; D remains ambiguous. The material sequenced was blood, either unsorted or a sorted T cell fraction (not recorded which). In DNA form, the CDR3 reads TGTGCCAGCAGTCTACCCTCGGAGCCAACAGATACGCAGTATTTT. Amino acid sequence: CASSLPSEPTDTQYF.